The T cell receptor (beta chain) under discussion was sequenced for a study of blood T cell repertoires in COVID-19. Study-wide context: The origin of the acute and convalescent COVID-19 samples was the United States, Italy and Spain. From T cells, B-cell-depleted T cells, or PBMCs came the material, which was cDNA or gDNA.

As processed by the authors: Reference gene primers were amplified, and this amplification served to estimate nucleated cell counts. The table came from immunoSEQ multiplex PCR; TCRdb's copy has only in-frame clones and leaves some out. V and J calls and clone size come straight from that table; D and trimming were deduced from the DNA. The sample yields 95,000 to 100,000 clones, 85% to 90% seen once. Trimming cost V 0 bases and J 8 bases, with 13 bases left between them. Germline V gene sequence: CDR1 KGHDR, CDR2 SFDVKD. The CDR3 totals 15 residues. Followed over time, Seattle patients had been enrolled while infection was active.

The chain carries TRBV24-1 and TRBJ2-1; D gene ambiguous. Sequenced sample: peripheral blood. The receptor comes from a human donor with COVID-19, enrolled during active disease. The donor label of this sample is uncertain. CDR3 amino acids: CATSDLQKGRDEQFF. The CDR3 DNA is TGTGCCACCAGTGATTTGCAGAAAGGTCGGGATGAGCAGTTCTTC.